This passage covers 2 T cell receptor beta chains from one sample sequenced in a study of beta chain features in type 1 diabetes. Of the isolated RNA, all was reverse transcribed, and so the sequenced material was expressed TCRB transcripts. The table came from immunoSEQ multiplex PCR; TCRdb's copy has only in-frame clones and leaves some out. In the table there are 620,000 or so clones, roughly 15% of which are singletons. The source material was naive CD4+ T cells from blood. Receptors were obtained from a man between 18 and 29 years old in good health.

The chain carries TRBV18 and TRBJ1-4; 7 nucleotides align to TRBD1. After removal of 3 bases from V and 2 bases from J, the junction contained 3 bases not matched to a gene. The CDR3 runs 15 residues. Germline assignment: CDR1 KGHSH and CDR2 LQKENI. The CDR3 coding sequence is TGTGCCAGCTCACCCTTACAGGGGACTAATGAAAAACTGTTTTTT. Amino acids: CASSPLQGTNEKLFF.

On this clone itself: This sequence may be a read error, since a much larger clone differs from it by one base. This chain joins TRBV5-8 and TRBJ2-7, with D perhaps matching TRBD1 (5 bases). Germline-derived CDR1 and CDR2 are SGHTS and YDEGEE. The V end lost 2 bases, the J end lost 3 bases, and 6 bases lay between the germline ends. There are 12 residues in the CDR3. CDR3 nucleotides: TGTGCCAGCAGCTTAACAGGCTACGAGCAGTACTTC. It codes for CASSLTGYEQYF.